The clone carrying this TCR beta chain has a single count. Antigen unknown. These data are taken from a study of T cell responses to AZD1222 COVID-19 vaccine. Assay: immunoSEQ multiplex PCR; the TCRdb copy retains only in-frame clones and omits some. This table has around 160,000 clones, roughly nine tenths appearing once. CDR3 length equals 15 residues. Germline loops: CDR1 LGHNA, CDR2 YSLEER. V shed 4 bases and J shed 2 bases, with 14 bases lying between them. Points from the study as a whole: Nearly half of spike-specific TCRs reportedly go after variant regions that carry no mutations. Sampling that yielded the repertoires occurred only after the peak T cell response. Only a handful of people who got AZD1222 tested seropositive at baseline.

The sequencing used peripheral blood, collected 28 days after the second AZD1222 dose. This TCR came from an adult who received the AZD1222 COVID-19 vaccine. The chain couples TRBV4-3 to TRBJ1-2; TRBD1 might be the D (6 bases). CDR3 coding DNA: TGCGCCAGCAGCCCAAACAGGGCTGGGAACTATGGCTACACCTTC. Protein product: CASSPNRAGNYGYTF.